The T cell receptor beta chain described here comes from a study of T-cell reconstitution after alpha-beta-depleted transplantation in children. This CDR3 contains 16 residues. V gave up 3 bases and J gave up 1 base, with 16 bases separating them. The germline V gene has CDR1 SQVTM and CDR2 ANQGSEA. At least ten counts were recorded for this clonotype. Unique molecular identifiers were built into the TCRbeta library. TCRdb redid the calling of the PCR reads with MiXCR, one entry per CDR3 protein. The sample carries 150,000 to 250,000 distinct CDR3 sequences, more than 12% recorded once. This receptor was taken from a human donor who donated a stem cell graft to a child with acute lymphoblastic leukemia. The source material was PBMCs from the stem cell graft donor, sampled from the stem cell graft. This rearrangement joins TRBV29-1 to TRBJ2-1; D unclear. The CDR3 DNA reads as TGCAGCGTTGATGGCAGCGTCTCGAGATCCTACAATGAGCAGTTCTTC. This encodes CSVDGSVSRSYNEQFF.